The source of this T cell receptor (beta chain) is a study of OX40 agonist ivuxolimab in advanced cancers. Looking at the study overall: Ivuxolimab was an agonistic, fully human IgG2 monoclonal antibody directed against OX40 (CD134), a costimulatory receptor. Partial responses were achieved by three dose-escalation patients, of whom one had hepatocellular carcinoma and two had cutaneous melanoma. The paper describes the monotherapy dose-escalation part (N ≈ 50 patients) of the phase I trial of ivuxolimab. Prior anti-PD-1, anti-PD-L1 or anti-CTLA-4 therapy was permitted, and 40% to 50% of dose-escalation patients had received checkpoint inhibitors. The dose-escalation cohort was 82.7% male with a mean age of about 60 years, ranging from roughly 20 to 80. The purpose of peripheral TCRbeta sequencing was to test whether ivuxolimab changed TCR sequence diversity and led to clonal T-cell expansion. Of the approximately 54 patients in dose escalation, some 20 had hepatocellular carcinoma, about 15 had melanoma, 9 had renal cell carcinoma and 9 had head and neck cancer. Intravenous ivuxolimab was administered to patients every 2 weeks at six dose levels: 0.01, 0.1, 0.3, 1.5, 3 and 10 mg/kg. The full study reports these points: Antigen specificity was not determined for the clonally expanded peripheral T cells. At doses from 0.1 to 3.0 mg/kg, clonal expansion was seen in both CD4+ and CD8+ blood T cells between baseline and week 6. Low levels of normalized T-cell clonal expansion were also shown by some nonresponding patients. After ivuxolimab, CD8+ T cells had more expanded clones than CD4+ T cells on average. In the 0.1-3.0 mg/kg groups, partial responders had among the lowest normalized peripheral clonal expansion, particularly in CD8+ T cells.

Genomic DNA was isolated from the sorted cells so that the TCRbeta CDR3 region could be sequenced. The immunoSEQ Assay was used to sequence the TCRbeta CDR3 regions. In TCRdb, the immuneACCESS table is reduced to in-frame sequences with V and J assigned. These tables do not hold every clone; where another copy was compared, an unresolved V gene accounts for under half, and the others remain unexplained. The sample records around 84,000 clones, roughly 80% of which are singletons. Roughly 7.3% of the sample belongs to the ten largest clones. A distance of 9 bases separates the germline ends of V and J, which lose 4 bases and 0 bases respectively. Its CDR3 holds 15 amino acids, cysteine through phenylalanine. Solely the CDR3 DNA is kept, with 45 bases framed from the first base. The germline V gene provides CDR1 SGHAT and CDR2 FQNNGV. A word on this clone: This receptor's antigen is unknown. Base qualities are not recorded, but no much larger clone differs from it by a single base.

Patients with autoimmune disease history or receiving systemic immunosuppression were excluded from the trial. Peripheral blood for TCR sequencing was collected from all dose cohorts at baseline, on cycle 4 day 1, and on cycle 7 day 1. The samples were taken from a phase I, first-in-human, multicenter, open-label dose-escalation trial of ivuxolimab. Adults with locally advanced or metastatic melanoma, renal cell carcinoma, hepatocellular carcinoma or head and neck squamous cell carcinoma were enrolled in the trial. Before TCR sequencing, CD4+ T cells and CD8+ T cells from peripheral blood were sorted into separate populations.

Sequencing was performed on CD4+ or CD8+ T cells sorted from blood, taken in a trial of the OX40 agonist ivuxolimab. In this chain, TRBV11-2 is recombined with TRBJ2-2; no confident D gene assignment can be made. The source of this sequence is an adult with an advanced solid tumor such as melanoma, head and neck, liver or kidney cancer. The CDR3 in this case is CASSYNDANTGELFF. The bases read TGTGCCAGCAGCTACAACGACGCGAACACCGGGGAGCTGTTTTTT.